This TCR beta chain was profiled in a study of CD8+CD57+ T cells in acquired aplastic anemia. Study details: DNA per sorted CD4+ or CD8+ sample ranged about 0.2 to 27.4 ug, averaging around 3 ug.

CDR3 and TCR beta VDJ profiling relied on genomic DNA as the template. Each CDR3 protein is one row after TCRdb ran MiXCR on the reads. The sample has some 200,000 distinct CDR3 sequences; 30% to 40% are singletons. Findings of the study overall: Statistical testing detected no significant gap in CD8+ Simpson's diversity between patients and controls.

The CDR3 extends over 14 amino acids. V lost 6 bases to trimming and J lost 6 bases, with 15 bases between them. The germline V gene has CDR1 SGHTA and CDR2 FQGNSA. This clonotype was seen many times. The antigen remains undetermined. The chain employs TRBV7-2 and TRBJ2-1; D is perhaps TRBD2 (5 bases). Material for sequencing was sorted CD4+, CD8+, or CD8+CD57+ T cells (not recorded which) from PBMCs. The receptor comes from a human donor in good health, serving as a control. CDR3 loop: CASRSQAGRNEQFF. Written as DNA, the CDR3 is TGTGCCAGCAGATCCCAGGCGGGCCGCAATGAGCAGTTCTTC.